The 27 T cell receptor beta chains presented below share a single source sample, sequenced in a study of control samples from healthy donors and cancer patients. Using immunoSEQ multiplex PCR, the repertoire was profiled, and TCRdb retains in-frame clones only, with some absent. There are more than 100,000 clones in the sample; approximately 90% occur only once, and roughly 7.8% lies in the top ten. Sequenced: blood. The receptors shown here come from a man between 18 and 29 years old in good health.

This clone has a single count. CDR3 nucleotide sequence: TGCGCCAGCAGCTTGGACTCTGGGGCCAACGTCCTGACTTTC. Translated: CASSLDSGANVLTF. J is TRBJ2-6 and V is TRBV5-1; D unclear. V was pared by 0 bases and J by 0 bases, with 1 base between. The CDR3 runs 14 residues. The germline V gene encodes CDR1 SGHRS and CDR2 YFSETQ.

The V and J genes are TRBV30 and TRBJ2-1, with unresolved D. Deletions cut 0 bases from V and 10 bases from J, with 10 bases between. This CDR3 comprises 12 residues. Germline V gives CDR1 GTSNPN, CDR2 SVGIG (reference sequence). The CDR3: CAWSVLQPEQFF. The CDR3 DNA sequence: TGTGCCTGGAGTGTACTACAGCCCGAGCAGTTCTTC.

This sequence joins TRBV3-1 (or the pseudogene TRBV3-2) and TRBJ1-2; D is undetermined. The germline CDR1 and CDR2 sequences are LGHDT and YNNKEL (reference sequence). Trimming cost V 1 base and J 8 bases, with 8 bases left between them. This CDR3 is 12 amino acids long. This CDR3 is CASSQGTTGYTF. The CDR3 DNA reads TGTGCCAGCAGCCAAGGGACTACCGGCTACACCTTC.

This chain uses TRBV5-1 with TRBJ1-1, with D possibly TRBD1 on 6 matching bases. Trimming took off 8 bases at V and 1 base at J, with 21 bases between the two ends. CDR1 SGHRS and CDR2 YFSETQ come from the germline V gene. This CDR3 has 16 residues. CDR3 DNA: TGCGCCAGTTCGATCACAGGGAATGTTTGGAACACTGAAGCTTTCTTT. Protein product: CASSITGNVWNTEAFF.

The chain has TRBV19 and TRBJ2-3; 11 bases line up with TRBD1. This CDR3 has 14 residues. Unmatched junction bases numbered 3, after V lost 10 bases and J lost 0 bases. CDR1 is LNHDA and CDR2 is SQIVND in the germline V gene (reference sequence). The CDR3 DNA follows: TGTGCCACCCGGGACAGGGGGAGCACAGATACGCAGTATTTT. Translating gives CATRDRGSTDTQYF.

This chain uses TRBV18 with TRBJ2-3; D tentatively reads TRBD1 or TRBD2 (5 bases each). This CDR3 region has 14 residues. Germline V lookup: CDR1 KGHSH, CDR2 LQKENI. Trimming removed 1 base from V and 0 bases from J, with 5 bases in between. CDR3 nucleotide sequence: TGTGCCAGCTCACCACGGGACAGCACAGATACGCAGTATTTT. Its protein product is CASSPRDSTDTQYF. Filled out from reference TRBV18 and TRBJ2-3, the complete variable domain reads NAGVMQNPRHLVRRRGQEARLRCSPMKGHSHVYWYRQLPEEGLKFMVYLQKENIIDESGMPKERFSAEFPKEGPSILRIQQVVRGDSAAYFCASSPRDSTDTQYFGPGTRLTVL.

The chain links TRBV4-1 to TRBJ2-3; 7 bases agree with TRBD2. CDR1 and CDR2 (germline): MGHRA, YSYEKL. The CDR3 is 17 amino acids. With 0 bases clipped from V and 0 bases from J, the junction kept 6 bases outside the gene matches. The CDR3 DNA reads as TGCGCCAGCAGCCAAGATGAGGTGCGGGGGAGCACAGATACGCAGTATTTT. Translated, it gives CASSQDEVRGSTDTQYF.

For the CDR3, the DNA is TGTGCCAGCAGCTCCCGGACGGATGGCTACACCTTC. It yields the protein CASSSRTDGYTF. This chain links TRBV5-5 with TRBJ1-2; D gene ambiguous. The V end was cut by 3 bases, the J end by 6 bases, with 9 bases between. Germline V gene data show CDR1 as SGHKS and CDR2 as YYEKEE (reference sequence). The CDR3 contains 12 residues.

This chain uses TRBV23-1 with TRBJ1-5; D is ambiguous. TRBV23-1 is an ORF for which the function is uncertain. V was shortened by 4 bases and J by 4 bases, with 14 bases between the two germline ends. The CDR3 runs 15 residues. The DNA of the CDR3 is TGCGCCAGCAGTCTAGTGGCGGGTGCGAATCAGCCCCAGCATTTT. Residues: CASSLVAGANQPQHF.

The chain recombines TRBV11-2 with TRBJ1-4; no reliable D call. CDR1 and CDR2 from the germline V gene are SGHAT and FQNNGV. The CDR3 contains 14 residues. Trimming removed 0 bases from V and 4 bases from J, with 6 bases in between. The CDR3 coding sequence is TGTGCCAGCAGCTTAGACAAGGGTAATGAAAAACTGTTTTTT. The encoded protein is CASSLDKGNEKLFF.

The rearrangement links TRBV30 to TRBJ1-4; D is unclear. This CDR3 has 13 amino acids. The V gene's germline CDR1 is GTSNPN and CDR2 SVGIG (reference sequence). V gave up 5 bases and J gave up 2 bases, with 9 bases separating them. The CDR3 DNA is TGTGCCTGGGCCCGTGGCACTAATGAAAAACTGTTTTTT. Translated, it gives CAWARGTNEKLFF. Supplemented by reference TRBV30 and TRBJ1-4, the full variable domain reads SQTIHQWPATLVQPVGSPLSLECTVEGTSNPNLYWYRQAAGRGLQLLFYSVGIGQISSEVPQNLSASRPQDRQFILSSKKLLLSDSGFYLCAWARGTNEKLFFGSGTQLSVL.

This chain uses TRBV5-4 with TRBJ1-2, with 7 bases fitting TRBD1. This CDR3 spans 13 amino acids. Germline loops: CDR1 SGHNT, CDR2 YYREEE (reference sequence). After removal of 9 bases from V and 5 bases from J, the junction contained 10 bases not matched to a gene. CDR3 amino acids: CAILTGPEYGYTF. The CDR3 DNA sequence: TGTGCCATCCTGACAGGGCCCGAATATGGCTACACCTTC.

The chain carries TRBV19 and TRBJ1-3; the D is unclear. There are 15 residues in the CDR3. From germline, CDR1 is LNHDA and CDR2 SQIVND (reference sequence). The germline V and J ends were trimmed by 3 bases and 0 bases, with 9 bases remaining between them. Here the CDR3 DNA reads TGTGCCAGTAGTATTGGAGGACCCTCTGGAAACACCATATATTTT. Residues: CASSIGGPSGNTIYF.

For the CDR3, the DNA is TGTGCCAGTACCCCAACCCAGGGGCGGGGCACTGAAGCTTTCTTT. As protein: CASTPTQGRGTEAFF. The chain has TRBV19 and TRBJ1-1, with a weak D call TRBD1 (6 bases). The CDR3 totals 15 residues. Germline CDR1 LNHDA, CDR2 SQIVND (reference sequence). V lost 7 bases and J lost 4, with 19 bases in between.

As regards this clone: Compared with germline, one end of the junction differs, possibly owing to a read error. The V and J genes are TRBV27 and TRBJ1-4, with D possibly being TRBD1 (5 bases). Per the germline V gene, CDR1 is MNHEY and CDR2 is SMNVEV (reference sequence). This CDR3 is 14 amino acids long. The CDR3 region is CASTNTGPNKKLFF. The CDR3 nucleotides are TGTGCCAGCACTAATACAGGTCCTAATAAAAAACTGTTTTTT.

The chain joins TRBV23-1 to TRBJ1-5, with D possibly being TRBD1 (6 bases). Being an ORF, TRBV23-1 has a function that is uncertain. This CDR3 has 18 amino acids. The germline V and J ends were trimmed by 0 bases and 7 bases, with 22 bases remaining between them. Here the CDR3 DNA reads TGCGCCAGCAGTCAATCAAACAGAAACAGGGCGAGGCGGCAGCCCCAGCATTTT. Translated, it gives CASSQSNRNRARRQPQHF.

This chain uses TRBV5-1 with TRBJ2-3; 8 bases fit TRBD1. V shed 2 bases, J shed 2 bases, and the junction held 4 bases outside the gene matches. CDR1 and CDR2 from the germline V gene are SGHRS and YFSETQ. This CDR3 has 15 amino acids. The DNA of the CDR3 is TGCGCCAGCAGCTTCGAGACAGGGGACACAGATACGCAGTATTTT. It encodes CASSFETGDTDTQYF.

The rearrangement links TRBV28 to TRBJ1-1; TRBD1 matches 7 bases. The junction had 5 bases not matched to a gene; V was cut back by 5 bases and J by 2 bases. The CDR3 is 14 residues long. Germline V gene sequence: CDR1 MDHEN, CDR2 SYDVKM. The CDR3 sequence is CASSPGQPNTEAFF. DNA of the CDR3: TGTGCCAGCAGTCCGGGACAGCCTAACACTGAAGCTTTCTTT.

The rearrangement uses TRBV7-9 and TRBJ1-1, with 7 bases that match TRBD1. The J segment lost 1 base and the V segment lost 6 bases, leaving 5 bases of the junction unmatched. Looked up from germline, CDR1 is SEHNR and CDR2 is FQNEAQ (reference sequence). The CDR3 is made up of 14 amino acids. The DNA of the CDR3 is TGTGCCAGCAGTAACCAGGGGGGGAACACTGAAGCTTTCTTT. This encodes CASSNQGGNTEAFF.

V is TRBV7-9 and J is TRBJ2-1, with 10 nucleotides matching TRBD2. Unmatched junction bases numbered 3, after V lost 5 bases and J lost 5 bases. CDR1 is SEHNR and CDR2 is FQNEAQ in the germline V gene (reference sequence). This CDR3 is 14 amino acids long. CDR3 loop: CASSLLAGDNEQFF. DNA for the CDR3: TGTGCCAGCAGCCTTCTAGCGGGAGACAATGAGCAGTTCTTC.

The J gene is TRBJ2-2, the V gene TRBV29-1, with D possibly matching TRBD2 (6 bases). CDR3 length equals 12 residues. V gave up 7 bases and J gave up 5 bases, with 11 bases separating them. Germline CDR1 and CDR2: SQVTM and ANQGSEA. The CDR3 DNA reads TGCAGCGCCACGGGAGAGACCGGGGAGCTGTTTTTT. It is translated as CSATGETGELFF.

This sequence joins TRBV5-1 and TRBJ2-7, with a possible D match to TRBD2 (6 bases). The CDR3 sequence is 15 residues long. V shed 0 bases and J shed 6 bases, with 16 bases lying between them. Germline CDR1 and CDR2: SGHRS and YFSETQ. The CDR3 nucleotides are TGCGCCAGCAGCTTGGTGGCAGCGGGTGGAGGCGAGCAGTACTTC. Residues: CASSLVAAGGGEQYF.

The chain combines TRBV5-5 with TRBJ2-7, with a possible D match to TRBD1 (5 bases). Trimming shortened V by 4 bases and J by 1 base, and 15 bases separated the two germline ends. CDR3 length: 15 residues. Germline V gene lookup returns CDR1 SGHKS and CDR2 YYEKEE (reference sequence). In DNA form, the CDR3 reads TGTGCCAGCAGCGCGACAGTAGGTGATTCCTACGAGCAGTACTTC. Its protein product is CASSATVGDSYEQYF.

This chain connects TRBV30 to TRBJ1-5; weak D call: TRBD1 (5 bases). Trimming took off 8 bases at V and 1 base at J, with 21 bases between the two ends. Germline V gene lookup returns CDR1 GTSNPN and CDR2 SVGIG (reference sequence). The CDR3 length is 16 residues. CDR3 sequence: CAAAKSVGGSNQPQHF. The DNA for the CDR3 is TGTGCCGCCGCCAAATCGGTGGGGGGGAGCAATCAGCCCCAGCATTTT.

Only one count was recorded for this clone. This CDR3 reads CASSLELMGRGGPDTQYF. In nucleotides, the CDR3 is TGCGCCAGCAGCCTCGAACTTATGGGGCGGGGGGGCCCAGATACGCAGTATTTT. This chain uses TRBV4-1 with TRBJ2-3, with 9 bases that match TRBD2. CDR3 length equals 18 residues. V was clipped by 4 bases and J by 4 bases; unmatched bases: 15. CDR1 is MGHRA and CDR2 is YSYEKL in the germline V gene.

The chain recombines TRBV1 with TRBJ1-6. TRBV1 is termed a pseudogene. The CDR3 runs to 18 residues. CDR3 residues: CTSVWQRIFSSYNSPLHF. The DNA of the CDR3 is TGCACCAGCGTCTGGCAGCGTATTTTTAGCTCCTATAATTCACCCCTCCACTTT.

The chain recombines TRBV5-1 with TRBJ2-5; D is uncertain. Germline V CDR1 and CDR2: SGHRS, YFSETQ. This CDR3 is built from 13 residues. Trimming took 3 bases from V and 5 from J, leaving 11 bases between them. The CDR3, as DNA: TGCGCCAGCAGCTCGTCAGATTTGGAGACCCAGTACTTC. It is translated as CASSSSDLETQYF. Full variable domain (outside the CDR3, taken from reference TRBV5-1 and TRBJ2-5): KAGVTQTPRYLIKTRGQQVTLSCSPISGHRSVSWYQQTPGQGLQFLFEYFSETQRNKGNFPGRFSGRQFSNSRSEMNVSTLELGDSALYLCASSSSDLETQYFGPGTRLLVL.